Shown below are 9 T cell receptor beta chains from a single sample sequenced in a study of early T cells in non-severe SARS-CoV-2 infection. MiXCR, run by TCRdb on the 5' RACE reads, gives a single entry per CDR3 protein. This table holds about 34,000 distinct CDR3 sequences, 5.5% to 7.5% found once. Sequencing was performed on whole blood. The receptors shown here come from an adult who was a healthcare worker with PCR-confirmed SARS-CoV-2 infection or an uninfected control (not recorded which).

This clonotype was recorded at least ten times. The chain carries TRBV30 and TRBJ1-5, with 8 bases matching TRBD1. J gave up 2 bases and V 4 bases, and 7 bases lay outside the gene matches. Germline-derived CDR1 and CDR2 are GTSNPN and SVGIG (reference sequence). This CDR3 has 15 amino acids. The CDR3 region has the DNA TGTGCCTGGAATAAGGGACAGGTTCGCAATCAGCCCCAGCATTTT. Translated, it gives CAWNKGQVRNQPQHF.

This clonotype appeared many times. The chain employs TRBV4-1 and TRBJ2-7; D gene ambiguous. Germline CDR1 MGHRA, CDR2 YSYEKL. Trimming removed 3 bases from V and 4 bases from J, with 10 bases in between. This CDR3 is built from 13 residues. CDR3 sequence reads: CASSHTTGYEQYF. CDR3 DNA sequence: TGCGCCAGCAGCCACACAACTGGGTACGAGCAGTACTTC.

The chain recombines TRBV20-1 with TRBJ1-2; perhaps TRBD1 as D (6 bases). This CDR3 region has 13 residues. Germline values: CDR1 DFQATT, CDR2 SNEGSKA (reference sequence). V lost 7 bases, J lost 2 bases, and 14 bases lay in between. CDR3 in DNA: TGCAGTGGAGGGGGGCCTGTAAACTATGGCTACACCTTC. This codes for CSGGGPVNYGYTF.

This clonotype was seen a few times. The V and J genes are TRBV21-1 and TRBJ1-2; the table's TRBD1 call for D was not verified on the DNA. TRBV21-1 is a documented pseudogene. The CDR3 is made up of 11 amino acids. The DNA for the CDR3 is TGTGCCAGCAGCAAGGGGGAAGGCTACACCTTC. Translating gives CASSKGEGYTF.

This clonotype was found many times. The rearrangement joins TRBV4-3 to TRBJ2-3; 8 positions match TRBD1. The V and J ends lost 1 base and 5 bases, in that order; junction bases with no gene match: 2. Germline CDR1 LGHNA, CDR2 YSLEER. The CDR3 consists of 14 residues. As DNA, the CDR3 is TGCGCCAGCAGCCAAGGGACAGGGATAGATACGCAGTATTTT. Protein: CASSQGTGIDTQYF.

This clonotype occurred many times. The CDR3 sequence is CAIRGTGALNTEAFF. CDR3 nucleotide sequence: TGTGCCATCAGGGGGACAGGGGCCTTGAACACTGAAGCTTTCTTT. The chain joins TRBV10-3 to TRBJ1-1; 10 nucleotides line up with TRBD1. Germline V gives CDR1 ENHRY, CDR2 SYGVKD. V was pared by 6 bases and J by 0 bases, with 4 bases of the junction left unmatched. CDR3 length: 15 residues.

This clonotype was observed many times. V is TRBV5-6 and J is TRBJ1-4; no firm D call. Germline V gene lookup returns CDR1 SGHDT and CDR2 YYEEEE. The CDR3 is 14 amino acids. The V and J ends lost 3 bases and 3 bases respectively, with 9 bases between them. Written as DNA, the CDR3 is TGTGCCAGCAGCTCATTGTCACCTAATGAAAAACTGTTTTTT. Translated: CASSSLSPNEKLFF.

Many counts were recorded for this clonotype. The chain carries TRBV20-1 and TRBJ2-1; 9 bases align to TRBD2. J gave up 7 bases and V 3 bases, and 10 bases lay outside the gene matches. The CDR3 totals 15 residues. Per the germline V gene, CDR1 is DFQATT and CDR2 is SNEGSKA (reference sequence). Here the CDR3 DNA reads TGCAGTGCTAGTCGCGGGGGGGCGTCACAGAATGAGCAGTTCTTC. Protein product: CSASRGGASQNEQFF.

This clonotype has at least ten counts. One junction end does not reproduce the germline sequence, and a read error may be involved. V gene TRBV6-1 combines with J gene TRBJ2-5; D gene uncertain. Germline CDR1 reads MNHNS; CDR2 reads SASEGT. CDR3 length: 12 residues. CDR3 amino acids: CATSFTRETQYF. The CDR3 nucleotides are TGTGCCACCAGTTTTACCCGGGAGACCCAGTACTTC.